Presented here are 31 T cell receptor beta chains from one specimen sequenced in a study of blood T cell repertoires in COVID-19. Using immunoSEQ multiplex PCR, the repertoire was profiled, and TCRdb retains in-frame clones only, with some absent. This sample has fewer than 350,000 clones, with just under 85% found just once. Sequencing input: peripheral blood. Receptors were obtained from a woman between 50 and 59 years old with active or convalescent COVID-19.

The chain is built from TRBV11-2 and TRBJ2-3; D gene uncertain. The CDR3 is 17 amino acids. The V gene's germline CDR1 is SGHAT and CDR2 FQNNGV. The V and J ends lost 1 base and 3 bases respectively, with 17 bases between them. The CDR3 sequence is CASSLGSGQFVTDTQYF. The CDR3 bases are TGTGCCAGCAGCTTAGGAAGTGGTCAGTTTGTGACAGATACGCAGTATTTT.

The V gene is TRBV9, the J gene TRBJ2-7, with 9 bases identical to TRBD1. In germline, CDR1 is SGDLS, CDR2 YYNGEE. This CDR3 has 16 residues. Trimming at V came to 4 bases and at J to 3 bases, leaving 11 bases not matched to a gene. The CDR3 DNA reads TGTGCCAGCAGCCCTGCGGGACAGGGCTACTTCTACGAGCAGTACTTC. It translates to CASSPAGQGYFYEQYF.

A single count supports this clone. The chain links TRBV10-3 to TRBJ1-3, with D possibly matching TRBD1 (5 bases). The CDR3 runs 12 residues. From germline, CDR1 is ENHRY and CDR2 SYGVKD. V lost 9 bases and J lost 4, with 10 bases in between. The CDR3 sequence is CAIKTDGNTIYF. The CDR3 DNA reads as TGTGCCATTAAGACAGACGGAAACACCATATATTTT.

V is TRBV7-9 and J is TRBJ2-7; 7 bases fit TRBD1. Germline lookup yields CDR1 SEHNR and CDR2 FQNEAQ (reference sequence). Trimming at V came to 5 bases and at J to 4 bases, leaving 8 bases not matched to a gene. This CDR3 region has 14 residues. In DNA form, the CDR3 reads TGTGCCAGCAGCGCGATGACAGGGCGGTACGAGCAGTACTTC. This encodes CASSAMTGRYEQYF.

The chain uses TRBV28 and TRBJ1-1; a possible D gene is TRBD1 (6 bases). The germline CDR1 and CDR2 sequences are MDHEN and SYDVKM. The V gene lost 10 bases and the J gene lost 4 bases, with 19 bases spanning the gap. The CDR3 is made up of 14 amino acids. The DNA of the CDR3 is TGTGCCACCCTTAGTGGGGGCATAGGCACTGAAGCTTTCTTT. Its translation: CATLSGGIGTEAFF.

The genes are TRBV5-4 and TRBJ2-1; 8 bases fit TRBD2. This CDR3 contains 16 residues. Germline CDR1 reads SGHNT; CDR2 reads YYREEE (reference sequence). J lost 6 bases, V lost 5 bases, and 13 bases had no gene match. CDR3 nucleotides: TGTGCCAGCAGTGGTTCACGACTAGCGCGCGGCAATGAGCAGTTCTTC. Encoded protein: CASSGSRLARGNEQFF.

V gene TRBV7-2 combines with J gene TRBJ2-4, with D hard to call. Germline CDR1 SGHTA, CDR2 FQGNSA. V was shortened by 3 bases and J by 1 base, with 13 bases between the two germline ends. The CDR3 totals 16 residues. This chain's CDR3 is CASSFGSAVAKNIQYF. The CDR3 DNA reads TGTGCCAGCAGCTTCGGTTCCGCCGTGGCCAAAAACATTCAGTACTTC.

The genes are TRBV19 and TRBJ2-7; 11 nucleotides line up with TRBD1. The CDR3 sequence is 14 residues long. J lost 3 bases, V lost 5 bases, and 3 bases had no gene match. Per the germline V gene, CDR1 is LNHDA and CDR2 is SQIVND (reference sequence). DNA of the CDR3: TGTGCCAGTAGTCCGGGACAGGGGGACTACGAGCAGTACTTC. Its translation: CASSPGQGDYEQYF.

The rearrangement links TRBV29-1 to TRBJ1-4; possible D gene TRBD1, 6 bases. The CDR3 is 16 amino acids. CDR1 is SQVTM and CDR2 is ANQGSEA in the germline V gene. Trimming cost V 7 bases and J 5 bases, with 23 bases left between them. DNA of the CDR3: TGCAGCGCCCAAGGGGGGGTCGCAGGGTCAAATGAAAAACTGTTTTTT. It yields the protein CSAQGGVAGSNEKLFF. Drawing the rest from reference TRBV29-1 and TRBJ1-4, the complete variable domain is SAVISQKPSRDICQRGTSLTIQCQVDSQVTMMFWYRQQPGQSLTLIATANQGSEATYESGFVIDKFPISRPNLTFSTLTVSNMSPEDSSIYLCSAQGGVAGSNEKLFFGSGTQLSVL.

The chain links TRBV5-5 to TRBJ1-4; TRBD1 agrees at 7 bases. V lost 5 bases to trimming and J lost 2 bases; unmatched junction nucleotides: 6. CDR3 length: 15 amino acids. Per the germline V gene, CDR1 is SGHKS and CDR2 is YYEKEE (reference sequence). The CDR3 protein is CASSSTGATNEKLFF. The CDR3 bases are TGTGCCAGCAGTTCCACAGGGGCTACTAATGAAAAACTGTTTTTT. Full variable domain (outside the CDR3, taken from reference TRBV5-5 and TRBJ1-4): DAGVTQSPTHLIKTRGQQVTLRCSPISGHKSVSWYQQVLGQGPQFIFQYYEKEERGRGNFPDRFSARQFPNYSSELNVNALLLGDSALYLCASSSTGATNEKLFFGSGTQLSVL.

On this clone: One end of the junction is discordant with germline, which a read error may explain. The chain links TRBV7-7 to TRBJ2-1; 14 nucleotides align to TRBD2. The CDR3 runs to 21 residues. Germline CDR1 and CDR2: SSHAT and FNYEAQ (reference sequence). Written as DNA, the CDR3 is TGTGCTAGCAGCGTCCCCGACTTCGGGACTAGCGGGGGAAGCTCCTACAATGAGCAGTTCTTC. This gives the protein CASSVPDFGTSGGSSYNEQFF.

The V and J genes are TRBV6-1 and TRBJ2-1; TRBD2 matches at 9 bases. This CDR3 comprises 16 residues. The V gene's germline CDR1 is MNHNS and CDR2 SASEGT. V was clipped by 2 bases and J by 4 bases; unmatched bases: 6. The CDR3 spells CASSETGTSIYNEQFF. In nucleotides, the CDR3 is TGTGCCAGCAGTGAAACCGGGACTAGCATTTACAATGAGCAGTTCTTC.

The chain combines TRBV23-1 with TRBJ1-5, with 10 positions matching TRBD1. TRBV23-1 is an ORF; its function is uncertain. This CDR3 spans 17 amino acids. Trimming at V came to 8 bases and at J to 5 bases, leaving 15 bases not matched to a gene. The CDR3 DNA sequence: TGCGCCAGCCGACTTAGCCCAGACAGGGGGCGAGATCAGCCCCAGCATTTT. Residues: CASRLSPDRGRDQPQHF.

The table lists this clone with a count of one. The V and J genes are TRBV19 and TRBJ2-7, with D perhaps matching TRBD2 (6 bases). The CDR3 is made up of 13 amino acids. Germline V gives CDR1 LNHDA, CDR2 SQIVND (reference sequence). Trimming left V 3 bases short and J 6 bases short, with 12 bases between. Here the CDR3 reads CASSIGTGIEQYF. CDR3 nucleotide sequence: TGTGCCAGTAGTATTGGGACTGGGATCGAGCAGTACTTC.

This clone was recorded a few times. The genes are TRBV29-1 and TRBJ1-1; D might be TRBD1 (5 bases). V lost 7 bases and J 1 base, leaving 13 bases between the germline ends. Germline loops: CDR1 SQVTM, CDR2 ANQGSEA. The CDR3 spans 13 residues. Written as DNA, the CDR3 is TGCAGCGGATCCAGGGTCCCGAACACTGAAGCTTTCTTT. Translating gives CSGSRVPNTEAFF.

V and J are TRBV4-1 and TRBJ1-1; TRBD1 aligns across 11 bases. With 4 bases clipped from V and 6 bases from J, the junction kept 7 bases outside the gene matches. The germline V gene encodes CDR1 MGHRA and CDR2 YSYEKL. The CDR3 sequence is 15 residues long. CDR3 amino acids: CASSLPGQGVAEAFF. The CDR3 region has the DNA TGCGCCAGCAGCCTACCGGGACAGGGGGTCGCTGAAGCTTTCTTT.

V and J are TRBV5-4 and TRBJ1-3, with D perhaps TRBD1 (6 bases). Germline CDR1 reads SGHNT; CDR2 reads YYREEE (reference sequence). V gave up 5 bases and J gave up 0 bases, with 12 bases separating them. The CDR3 extends over 15 amino acids. The CDR3 protein is CASSHTGFSGNTIYF. CDR3 nucleotides: TGTGCCAGCAGTCATACAGGGTTCTCTGGAAACACCATATATTTT.

J is TRBJ2-7 and V is TRBV13; 7 nucleotides line up with TRBD2. V lost 5 bases and J lost 0; bases outside the gene matches: 7. Germline V lookup: CDR1 PRHDT, CDR2 FYEKMQ (reference sequence). This CDR3 contains 15 residues. CDR3 coding DNA: TGTGCCAGCAGCGCCGGGCTAGCGGTCTCCTACGAGCAGTACTTC. Protein sequence: CASSAGLAVSYEQYF.

This chain joins TRBV11-2 and TRBJ1-1; the match to TRBD1 covers 7 bases. Unmatched junction bases numbered 15, after V lost 5 bases and J lost 3 bases. The CDR3 loop spans 17 amino acids. Germline loops: CDR1 SGHAT, CDR2 FQNNGV. The CDR3 nucleotides read TGTGCCAGCAGCCCTTCCCATACAGGGGAGCTGGACACTGAAGCTTTCTTT. Residues: CASSPSHTGELDTEAFF.

J is TRBJ2-1 and V is TRBV4-1, with TRBD2 identical over 13 bases. V gave up 1 base and J gave up 7 bases; unmatched junction bases: 4. The germline V gene has CDR1 MGHRA and CDR2 YSYEKL. The CDR3 spans 16 residues. In DNA form, the CDR3 reads TGCGCCAGCAGCCAAGGACTAGCGGGAGGTAAGAATGAGCAGTTCTTC. This sequence encodes CASSQGLAGGKNEQFF.

The chain couples TRBV4-1 to TRBJ1-2; 7 bases fit TRBD1. CDR1 and CDR2 (germline): MGHRA, YSYEKL. V shed 3 bases and J 6 bases; nucleotides not matched to a gene: 13. This CDR3 has 16 residues. The CDR3 DNA is TGCGCCAGCAGCCACGTGACAGGGAAATTAGGAGATGGCTACACCTTC. Translated: CASSHVTGKLGDGYTF.

The V gene is TRBV24-1, the J gene TRBJ2-5; TRBD2 matches at 10 bases. CDR1 and CDR2 from the germline V gene are KGHDR and SFDVKD. Trimming at V came to 1 base and at J to 2 bases, leaving 6 bases not matched to a gene. This CDR3 is 17 amino acids long. The CDR3 coding sequence is TGTGCCACCAGTGATTTCCCGACTAGCGGGCCACAAGAGACCCAGTACTTC. Translation gives CATSDFPTSGPQETQYF.

The sample holds many counts of this clone. The rearrangement uses TRBV6-4 and TRBJ1-2; no firm D call. The CDR3 totals 12 residues. V was cut by 2 bases and J by 5 bases, with 6 bases left in between. The germline V gene encodes CDR1 MRHNA and CDR2 SNTAGT. CDR3 coding DNA: TGTGCCAGCAGTGACCCAGGTTATGGCTACACCTTC. Protein: CASSDPGYGYTF.

V is TRBV5-4 and J is TRBJ2-7; D possibly corresponds to TRBD2 (6 bases). The CDR3 spans 15 residues. V gave up 0 bases and J gave up 6 bases, with 16 bases separating them. Germline lookup yields CDR1 SGHNT and CDR2 YYREEE (reference sequence). The CDR3 DNA reads TGTGCCAGCAGCTTGGCGCTAGCAGGAGGGGCCGAGCAGTACTTC. Amino acid sequence: CASSLALAGGAEQYF.

The chain is built from TRBV6-5 and TRBJ2-1; weak D call: TRBD2 (6 bases). Trimming left V 4 bases short and J 9 bases short, with 19 bases between. This CDR3 has 15 residues. Germline lookup yields CDR1 MNHEY and CDR2 SVGAGI. The CDR3 DNA reads TGTGCCAGCAGTTTATCCTCGCGGGGAGGTGGTGAGCAGTTCTTC. Protein: CASSLSSRGGGEQFF.

The chain combines TRBV20-1 with TRBJ2-1; D gene unclear. Germline CDR1 reads DFQATT; CDR2 reads SNEGSKA (reference sequence). V shed 2 bases and J shed 9 bases, with 8 bases lying between them. This CDR3 region has 11 residues. For the CDR3, the DNA is TGCAGTGCTAGACTAGTCGGTGAGCAGTTCTTC. Its protein product is CSARLVGEQFF.

The chain recombines TRBV18 with TRBJ1-1; a possible D gene is TRBD1 (6 bases). This CDR3 contains 16 residues. V dropped 3 bases and J dropped 6 bases, with 20 bases sitting between them. Germline V gives CDR1 KGHSH, CDR2 LQKENI. The CDR3, as DNA: TGTGCCAGCTCACCCAGGACAGCGGCAGATAGGGCTGAAGCTTTCTTT. This encodes CASSPRTAADRAEAFF.

The rearrangement uses TRBV28 and TRBJ2-7, with 7 bases fitting TRBD2. Germline CDR1 MDHEN, CDR2 SYDVKM. V lost 3 bases to trimming and J lost 4 bases; unmatched junction nucleotides: 15. The CDR3 is 17 amino acids. In DNA, the CDR3 is TGTGCCAGCAGTTTCAATCCCCAGGCGGGAGTTCGGTACGAGCAGTACTTC. Protein: CASSFNPQAGVRYEQYF.

This clone was seen more than once but under ten times. The sample carries other DNA sequences with the same CDR3. The chain carries TRBV20-1 and TRBJ1-1; no reliable D call. The length of the CDR3 is 11 residues. Germline V lookup: CDR1 DFQATT, CDR2 SNEGSKA (reference sequence). V dropped 6 bases and J dropped 2 bases, with 7 bases sitting between them. CDR3 bases: TGCAGTGCCGGCGGAAACACTGAAGCTTTCTTT. It yields the protein CSAGGNTEAFF.

The chain's CDR3 is CASSLLTGGNTEAFF. The CDR3 region has the DNA TGTGCCAGCAGTTTACTAACAGGCGGTAACACTGAAGCTTTCTTT. The chain has TRBV28 and TRBJ1-1, with D perhaps TRBD1 (5 bases). Germline V gene lookup returns CDR1 MDHEN and CDR2 SYDVKM. The V and J ends lost 2 bases and 2 bases respectively, with 12 bases between them. The CDR3 consists of 15 residues.

V and J are TRBV27 and TRBJ2-2; TRBD2 aligns across 8 bases. The CDR3 contains 14 residues. J lost 7 bases, V lost 10 bases, and 11 bases had no gene match. Germline V gene lookup returns CDR1 MNHEY and CDR2 SMNVEV (reference sequence). The CDR3 bases are TGTGCCATCTCTAAGTCGGGGGGGGACGGGGAGCTGTTTTTT. The encoded protein is CAISKSGGDGELFF.